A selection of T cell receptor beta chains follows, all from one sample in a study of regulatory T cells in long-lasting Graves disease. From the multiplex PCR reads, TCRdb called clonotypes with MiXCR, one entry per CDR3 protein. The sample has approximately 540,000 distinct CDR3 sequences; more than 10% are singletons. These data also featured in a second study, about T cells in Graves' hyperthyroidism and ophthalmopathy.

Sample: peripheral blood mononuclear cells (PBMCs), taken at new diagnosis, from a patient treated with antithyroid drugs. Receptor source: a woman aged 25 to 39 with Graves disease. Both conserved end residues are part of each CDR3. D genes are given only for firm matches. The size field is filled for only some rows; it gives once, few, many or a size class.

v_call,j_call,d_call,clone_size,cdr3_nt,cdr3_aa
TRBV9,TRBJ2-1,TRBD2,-,TGTGCCAGCCAGACTAGCGGGAGCAGCAATGAGCAGTTCTTC,CASQTSGSSNEQFF
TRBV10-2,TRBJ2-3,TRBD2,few,TGTGCCAGCAGTTTGGGGGGGTTTTTCAGGAGGGATACGCAGTATTTT,CASSLGGFFRRDTQYF
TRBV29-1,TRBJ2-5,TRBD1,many,TGCAGCGTTGAAGGTGGGACAGCCTCGGGAGAGACCCAGTACTTC,CSVEGGTASGETQYF
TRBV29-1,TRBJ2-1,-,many,TGCAGCGTTGGTCGACCTCTTGTAGATGAGCAGTTCTTC,CSVGRPLVDEQFF
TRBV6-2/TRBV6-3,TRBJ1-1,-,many,TGTGCCAGCAGCCCCCGAGGGCTCACTGAAGCTTTCTTT,CASSPRGLTEAFF
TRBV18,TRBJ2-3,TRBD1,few,TGTGCCAGCTCATCCAGGGGGCCCACAGCCGCAGATACGCAGTATTTT,CASSSRGPTAADTQYF
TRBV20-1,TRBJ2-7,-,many,TGCAGTGCTAAAGGCGCCCCGGGACACGAACACGAGCAGTACTTC,CSAKGAPGHEHEQYF
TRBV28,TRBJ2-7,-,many,TGTGCCAGCAGTTCGTTGACGGGATCCTACGAGCAGTACTTC,CASSSLTGSYEQYF
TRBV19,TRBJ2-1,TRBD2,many,TGTGCCAGTGGGTTTGGCGGGAGGGGGGGCTACAATGAGCAGTTCTTC,CASGFGGRGGYNEQFF
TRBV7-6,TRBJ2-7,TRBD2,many,TGTGCCAGCAGCTTAGTGGGACCTCCAGCGGGAGAGCAGTACTTC,CASSLVGPPAGEQYF
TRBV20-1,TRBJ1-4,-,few,TGCAGTGCACATCGGGGGGGTAGGAAAACTAATGAAAAACTGTTTTTT,CSAHRGGRKTNEKLFF
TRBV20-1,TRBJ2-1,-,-,TGCAGTGCTAGACAACTAAACTACAATGAGCAGTTCTTC,CSARQLNYNEQFF
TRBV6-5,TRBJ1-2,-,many,TGTGCCAGCAGTTACTCGGCCCCTAACTATGGCTACACCTTC,CASSYSAPNYGYTF
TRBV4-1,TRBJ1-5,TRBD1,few,TGCGCCAGCAGCCAAGATTATTTGGGGACAGCCCGCAATCAGCCCCAGCATTTT,CASSQDYLGTARNQPQHF
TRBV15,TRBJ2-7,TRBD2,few,TGTGCCACCAGCAGAGAATTGGCTAGCGGGCCTGGGGAGCAGTACTTC,CATSRELASGPGEQYF
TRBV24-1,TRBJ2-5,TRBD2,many,TGTGCCACCAGTGATTTGACTAGCGCCGAAGAGACCCAGTACTTC,CATSDLTSAEETQYF
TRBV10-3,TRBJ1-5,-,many,TGTGCCATCATGAGGGGCTGGAATCAGCCCCAGCATTTT,CAIMRGWNQPQHF
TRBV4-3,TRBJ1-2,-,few,TGCGCCAGCAGCCAAGACAGGGTAGCTAACTATGGCTACACCTTC,CASSQDRVANYGYTF
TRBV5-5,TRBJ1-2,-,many,TGTGCCAGCAGCTTGGCTTCTCCTAACTATGGCTACACCTTC,CASSLASPNYGYTF
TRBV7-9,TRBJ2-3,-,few,TGTGCCAGCAGCTTTTCGGTGGCCACAGATACGCAGTATTTT,CASSFSVATDTQYF
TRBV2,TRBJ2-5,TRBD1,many,TGTGCCAGCAGCCCGACAGGGCGGGAGACCCAGTACTTC,CASSPTGRETQYF
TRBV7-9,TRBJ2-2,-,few,TGTGCCAGCAGTCTTAGTGGGGGAGAGACCGGGGAGCTGTTTTTT,CASSLSGGETGELFF
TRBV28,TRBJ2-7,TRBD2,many,TGTGCCAGCAGTTTAGAATCGCTAGCGGGGCGGTCCTACGAGCAGTACTTC,CASSLESLAGRSYEQYF
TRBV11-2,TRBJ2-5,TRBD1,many,TGTGCCAGCAGCTTAAGGCCGACAGGGGGCAGGGAGACCCAGTACTTC,CASSLRPTGGRETQYF
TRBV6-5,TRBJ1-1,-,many,TGTGCCAGCAGTTACGGAGGCCTTGGAAACACTGAAGCTTTCTTT,CASSYGGLGNTEAFF
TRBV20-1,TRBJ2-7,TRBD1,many,TGCAGTGCACCGGGACAGGGCATCCACGAGCAGTACTTC,CSAPGQGIHEQYF
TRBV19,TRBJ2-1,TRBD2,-,TGTGCCAGTAGTATCCGCGGACTAGCGGCTTCCAGCTCCTACAATGAGCAGTTCTTC,CASSIRGLAASSSYNEQFF
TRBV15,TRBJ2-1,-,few,TGTGCCACCAGCAGAGATTGGGGGCGTTACAATGAGCAGTTCTTC,CATSRDWGRYNEQFF
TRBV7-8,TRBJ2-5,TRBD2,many,TGTGCCAGCAGCTTAAGGGGCGGGAGATCTGAGACCCAGTACTTC,CASSLRGGRSETQYF
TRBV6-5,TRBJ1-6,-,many,TGTGCCAGCAGTTACACCGGGGCAGGGATTTCACCCCTCCACTTT,CASSYTGAGISPLHF
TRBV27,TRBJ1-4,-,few,TGTGCCAGCAGTACCATCCGACAGTTAAATGAAAAACTGTTTTTT,CASSTIRQLNEKLFF
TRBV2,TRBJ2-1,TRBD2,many,TGTGCCAGCAGAGCCCGCTACCTGACTAGCGGGCCCGGAGGCGAGCAGTTCTTC,CASRARYLTSGPGGEQFF
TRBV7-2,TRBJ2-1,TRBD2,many,TGTGCCAGCAGCTTAGGGACTAGCGGATTCCTCTCCTACAATGAGCAGTTCTTC,CASSLGTSGFLSYNEQFF
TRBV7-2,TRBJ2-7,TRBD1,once,TGTGCCAGCAGCCCGAGACAGGGGGGAAGGGCCTACGAGCAGTACTTC,CASSPRQGGRAYEQYF
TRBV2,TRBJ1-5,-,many,TGTGCCAGCAGTGATGGAGGGGACAATCAGCCCCAGCATTTT,CASSDGGDNQPQHF
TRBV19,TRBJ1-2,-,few,TGTGCCAGTAGTATAGTATGGACGACGGACTATGGCTACACCTTC,CASSIVWTTDYGYTF
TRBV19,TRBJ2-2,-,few,TGTGCCAGTAGTATAGAGGACCGTAAAACCCCCGGGGAGCTGTTTTTT,CASSIEDRKTPGELFF
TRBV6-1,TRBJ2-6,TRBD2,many,TGTGCCAGCAGACACGCGGGACTAGCGGGAGAGATATCTGGGGCCAACGTCCTGACTTTC,CASRHAGLAGEISGANVLTF
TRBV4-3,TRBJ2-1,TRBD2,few,TGCGCCAGCAGCCAAGATTTGGGACTAGCGGGACTCGACTCCTACAATGAGCAGTTCTTC,CASSQDLGLAGLDSYNEQFF
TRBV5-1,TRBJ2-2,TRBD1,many,TGCGCCAGCAGCCCATCCGGGACAGTAAACACCGGGGAGCTGTTTTTT,CASSPSGTVNTGELFF
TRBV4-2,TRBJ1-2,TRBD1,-,TGTGCCAGCAGCCAAGATCGGACAGGGCCCTTTTATGGCTACACCTTC,CASSQDRTGPFYGYTF
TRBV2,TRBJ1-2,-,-,TGTGCCAGCAGCCAGCTAGGACAGCTAAACTATGGCTACACCTTC,CASSQLGQLNYGYTF
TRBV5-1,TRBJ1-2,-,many,TGCGCCAGCAGCTTGGGGGGCGTCGAAAATGGCTACACCTTC,CASSLGGVENGYTF
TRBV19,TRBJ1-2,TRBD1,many,TGTGCCAGTAGTACTCCAGGACAGGCCGTGGGTGGCTACACCTTC,CASSTPGQAVGGYTF